These T cell receptor beta chains were read from a single sample in a study of T-cell memory formation after mild COVID-19. Each CDR3 protein is one row after TCRdb ran MiXCR on the 5' RACE reads. The sample lists 360,000 or so distinct CDR3 sequences, approximately 27% occurring once. The sequencing input was PBMCs or a T cell subset sorted from them (not recorded which). All receptors come from an adult woman who had mild COVID-19 (a few samples of this study predate the infection). Cell type and time point are not known. Both conserved end residues are part of each CDR3. A D gene is named only where the DNA matches it firmly. Part of the rows lack a size; the others show once, few, many or a class for expanded clones.

>TRBV11-2|-|TRBJ2-3|TRBD2
TGTGCCAGCAGCACCTGGACTAGCGGGGGTTTCACAGATACGCAGTATTTT
CASSTWTSGGFTDTQYF
>TRBV27|-|TRBJ1-2|TRBD1
TGTGCCAGCAGACCTACAGGGGGCGAATCTCATGGCTACACCTTC
CASRPTGGESHGYTF
>TRBV12-3/TRBV12-4|once|TRBJ1-1|-
TGTGCCAGCAGTTTACTTCTCGTGGAGCGAGCTTTCTTT
CASSLLLVERAFF
>TRBV12-3/TRBV12-4|few|TRBJ1-5|-
TGTGCCAGCAGTTTAGGAGACCCCATGTCCCAGCATTTT
CASSLGDPMSQHF
>TRBV12-3/TRBV12-4|-|TRBJ2-5|-
TGTGCCAGCAGTTCCTTAGCACTTCAAGAGACCCAGTACTTC
CASSSLALQETQYF
>TRBV5-6|-|TRBJ1-2|-
TGTGCCAGCAAACCTACGGTGCCCCTATCGAGTGGCTACACCTTC
CASKPTVPLSSGYTF
>TRBV5-1|-|TRBJ2-5|TRBD2
TGCGCCAGCAGCCCAGAACTAGCGGGAGGCGGAGTGACCCAGTACTTC
CASSPELAGGGVTQYF
>TRBV7-2|-|TRBJ2-7|-
TGTGCCAGCAGCTCGGACAGACCCTACGAGCAGTACTTC
CASSSDRPYEQYF
>TRBV7-7|few|TRBJ2-1|TRBD1
TGTGCTAGCAGCTTTCTGACAGGGCTCGGCAATGAGCAGTTCTTC
CASSFLTGLGNEQFF
>TRBV27|few|TRBJ1-4|TRBD1
TGTGCCAGCAGCGGGACAGGCCTAAATGAAAAACTGTTTTTT
CASSGTGLNEKLFF
>TRBV12-3/TRBV12-4|few|TRBJ2-5|-
TGTGCCAGCAGCATGCCTCCCCGGGGGACCCAGTACTTC
CASSMPPRGTQYF
>TRBV5-1|-|TRBJ1-2|TRBD1
TGCGCCAGCAGCTTGGAAGGGGTGACAGGGAACTATGGCTACACCTTC
CASSLEGVTGNYGYTF
>TRBV12-3/TRBV12-4|-|TRBJ1-5|-
TGTGCCAGCAGTCCCCCGCAGGGGTTGGGAGGCAATCAGCCCCAGCATTTT
CASSPPQGLGGNQPQHF
>TRBV4-2|-|TRBJ2-7|TRBD2
TGTGCCAGCAGCGAGCGAACTAGCGGACGAACTTACGAGCAGTACTTC
CASSERTSGRTYEQYF
>TRBV7-9|many|TRBJ2-7|-
TGTGCCGGGGGTTCCTCCTACGAGCAGTACTTC
CAGGSSYEQYF